The 19 T cell receptor beta chains below all came from one sample that was sequenced in a study of T cell changes during pregnancy in multiple sclerosis. Here immunoSEQ multiplex PCR was the method, and the copy in TCRdb shows in-frame clones only, minus some. The table has under 35,000 clones, 90% to 95% seen once. Sequencing used CD4+ T cells from peripheral blood mononuclear cells, obtained in the first trimester of pregnancy. The origin of the receptors is a female donor with multiple sclerosis, enrolled in a pregnancy study.

The rearrangement uses TRBV5-1 and TRBJ1-6; D call uncertain. The germline V gene encodes CDR1 SGHRS and CDR2 YFSETQ. CDR3 size: 13 residues. V was shortened by 5 bases and J by 5 bases, with 8 bases between the two germline ends. CDR3 loop: CASRMTHNSPLHF. The CDR3 DNA sequence: TGCGCCAGCAGGATGACTCATAATTCACCCCTCCACTTT.

The chain employs TRBV5-5 and TRBJ1-5; D ambiguous. CDR3 length: 17 residues. V was clipped by 4 bases and J by 1 base, with 18 bases between them. CDR1 and CDR2 from the germline V gene are SGHKS and YYEKEE (reference sequence). The CDR3 nucleotides read TGTGCCAGCAGCCGGGAGGGAGGGCCCGGGAGCAATCAGCCCCAGCATTTT. Protein product: CASSREGGPGSNQPQHF.

The rearrangement uses TRBV6-5 and TRBJ1-2; a possible D gene is TRBD1 (5 bases). CDR1 is MNHEY, CDR2 SVGAGI, per germline. Trimming stripped 5 bases from V and 6 bases from J, with 16 bases between. The CDR3 contains 14 residues. The CDR3 coding sequence is TGTGCCAGCAGTCCCGAGCTAGGGACTCATGGCTACACCTTC. Its protein is CASSPELGTHGYTF.

The CDR3 here is CASSLNRGQDGYTF. CDR3 DNA sequence: TGTGCCAGCAGCTTGAACAGGGGGCAGGATGGCTACACCTTC. This rearrangement joins TRBV5-4 to TRBJ1-2; 9 positions agree with TRBD1. The CDR3 runs to 14 residues. Germline values: CDR1 SGHNT, CDR2 YYREEE (reference sequence). Trimming removed 1 base from V and 6 bases from J; junction bases left unmatched: 4.

This rearrangement joins TRBV5-6 to TRBJ2-4; 7 bases line up with TRBD2. This CDR3 contains 19 residues. Germline CDR1 reads SGHDT; CDR2 reads YYEEEE. V gave up 6 bases and J gave up 0 bases; unmatched junction bases: 18. CDR3 sequence: CASTLRGGGFQIAKNIQYF. DNA for the CDR3: TGTGCCAGCACCCTACGTGGGGGAGGGTTCCAAATAGCCAAAAACATTCAGTACTTC.

The chain links TRBV7-2 to TRBJ1-2; the D gene is possibly TRBD1 (5 bases). Trimming shortened V by 2 bases and J by 5 bases, and 18 bases separated the two germline ends. In germline, CDR1 is SGHTA, CDR2 FQGNSA. The CDR3 length is 16 residues. The DNA for the CDR3 is TGTGCCAGCAGCTTAATGAGCTCGGCAGGGATTTATGGCTACACCTTC. Its translation: CASSLMSSAGIYGYTF.

The gene calls are TRBV6-4 and TRBJ2-1, with TRBD2 identical over 8 bases. Germline V gene lookup returns CDR1 MRHNA and CDR2 SNTAGT. The CDR3 length is 16 residues. V trimming: 4 bases; J trimming: 3 bases; junction bases outside the gene matches: 8. The CDR3 DNA is TGTGCCAGCAGTGCGCTAACCGGGACTAGCTACAATGAGCAGTTCTTC. Protein product: CASSALTGTSYNEQFF.

The V call is TRBV18, the J call TRBJ2-4; D may be TRBD1 (6 bases). CDR3 size: 15 residues. CDR1 and CDR2 from the germline V gene are KGHSH and LQKENI. V lost 3 bases and J 6 bases, leaving 15 bases between the germline ends. The CDR3 DNA is TGTGCCAGCTCACCGCTACAGGGTCGGGGAAACATTCAGTACTTC. It specifies CASSPLQGRGNIQYF.

A few counts support this clone. This chain joins TRBV29-1 and TRBJ1-2, with TRBD1 matching 9 bases. The ends lost 6 bases at V and 3 bases at J; junction bases unmatched: 20. Germline assignment: CDR1 SQVTM and CDR2 ANQGSEA. The CDR3 covers 18 residues. The CDR3 DNA is TGCAGCGTCCGGTCCTCCCTCACAGGGACAGGGATTTACTATGGCTACACCTTC. Its protein is CSVRSSLTGTGIYYGYTF.

The genes are TRBV6-6 and TRBJ2-5; no clear D gene. The germline V gene has CDR1 MNHNY and CDR2 SVGAGI (reference sequence). V shed 3 bases and J shed 5 bases, with 10 bases lying between them. The CDR3 loop spans 13 amino acids. CDR3 nucleotides: TGTGCCAGCAGTTATCCGGAGAGCGAGACCCAGTACTTC. Residues: CASSYPESETQYF.

The genes are TRBV18 and TRBJ1-1; 10 nucleotides line up with TRBD1. The CDR3 sequence is 16 residues long. Per germline, CDR1 KGHSH and CDR2 LQKENI. Germline trimming cut 3 bases from V and 4 bases from J; bases unmatched to any gene: 8. The CDR3 DNA follows: TGTGCCAGCTCACCTATGGACAGGGGGGCGAGCACTGAAGCTTTCTTT. Its translation: CASSPMDRGASTEAFF.

This clone was seen a single time. The gene calls are TRBV6-6 and TRBJ1-3, with TRBD1 matching 7 bases. The junction had 8 bases not matched to a gene; V was cut back by 7 bases and J by 2 bases. The CDR3 sequence is 15 residues long. Germline-derived CDR1 and CDR2 are MNHNY and SVGAGI (reference sequence). Here the CDR3 reads CASNRHTGAGNTIYF. The CDR3 DNA reads as TGTGCCAGCAATCGCCATACAGGGGCTGGAAACACCATATATTTT.

This rearrangement joins TRBV19 to TRBJ2-5, with D perhaps TRBD2 (7 bases). CDR3 length equals 15 residues. The V end was cut by 5 bases, the J end by 4 bases, with 17 bases between. CDR1 is LNHDA and CDR2 is SQIVND in the germline V gene (reference sequence). CDR3 DNA: TGTGCCAGTAGTGTGCGGGGGCGAAAGGTAGAGACCCAGTACTTC. This codes for CASSVRGRKVETQYF.

The chain carries TRBV5-1 and TRBJ1-3; a weak D match, TRBD1 (6 bases). The germline V gene has CDR1 SGHRS and CDR2 YFSETQ. Trimming left V 0 bases short and J 4 bases short, with 11 bases between. The CDR3 has 15 residues. DNA of the CDR3: TGCGCCAGCAGCTTGGACCCCGACAGGGGAAACACCATATATTTT. Translated, it gives CASSLDPDRGNTIYF. The entire variable domain, with the rest obtained from reference TRBV5-1 and TRBJ1-3, is as follows: KAGVTQTPRYLIKTRGQQVTLSCSPISGHRSVSWYQQTPGQGLQFLFEYFSETQRNKGNFPGRFSGRQFSNSRSEMNVSTLELGDSALYLCASSLDPDRGNTIYFGEGSWLTVV.

V gene TRBV6-1 combines with J gene TRBJ1-3; 8 nucleotides match TRBD1. This CDR3 spans 15 amino acids. V shed 4 bases, J shed 4 bases, and the junction held 6 bases outside the gene matches. The germline V gene has CDR1 MNHNS and CDR2 SASEGT. The CDR3 nucleotides are TGTGCCAGCAGTGCTCGGACAGGGCGCGGAAACACCATATATTTT. It yields the protein CASSARTGRGNTIYF.

The chain employs TRBV11-3 and TRBJ2-3, with 9 positions matching TRBD2. Germline CDR1 reads SGHNT; CDR2 reads YENEEA. J gave up 1 base and V 3 bases, and 2 bases lay outside the gene matches. This CDR3 region has 15 residues. The CDR3 region is CASSFSGGGTDTQYF. CDR3 sequence (DNA): TGTGCCAGCAGCTTTAGCGGGGGAGGCACAGATACGCAGTATTTT.

The V and J genes are TRBV11-2 and TRBJ1-6, with no clear D. Germline CDR1 reads SGHAT; CDR2 reads FQNNGV. The CDR3 is 14 amino acids. Trimming removed 4 bases at V and 9 bases at J, with 13 bases between. The CDR3 DNA is TGTGCCAGCAGCTCCCTCTCTGGGCGTTCACCCCTCCACTTT. Translated: CASSSLSGRSPLHF.

The chain is built from TRBV2 and TRBJ1-5; 9 nucleotides line up with TRBD1. In germline, CDR1 is SNHLY, CDR2 FYNNEI. The CDR3 has 15 amino acids. Trimming took 5 bases from V and 4 from J; bases not matched to a gene: 6. The CDR3 DNA is TGTGCCAGCAGTCGCAGGACAGGGGAAAATCAGCCCCAGCATTTT. Translated: CASSRRTGENQPQHF.

The chain is built from TRBV10-3 and TRBJ1-2; unclear D gene. CDR3 length equals 14 residues. V was pared by 10 bases and J by 0 bases, with 15 bases between. Germline V lookup: CDR1 ENHRY, CDR2 SYGVKD. CDR3 sequence (DNA): TGTGCCACCTCCTTGTTGGAGACTAACTATGGCTACACCTTC. It translates to CATSLLETNYGYTF.